Presented here are 19 T cell receptor beta chains from one specimen sequenced in a study of T cell clonality in common variable immunodeficiency (dated by TCRdb to the mid-2010s). The library relied on the immunoSEQ multiplex PCR assay. TCRdb retrieved this table from immuneACCESS and kept in-frame rearrangements only. Not all clones are present; in checked studies, unresolved V genes account for under half, and no reason is known for the remainder. This sample holds about 37,000 clones in total, without any singletons. The ten most abundant clones make up 0.95% of the sample. The sequencing input was peripheral blood mononuclear cells. The source is a person aged 18 to 75 in good health.

Many counts were recorded for this clone. The sequenced CDR3 bases are TGTGCCAGCAGCTTAGAAGGGTCCTACAATGAG. It translates to CASSLEGSYNE. In full, the CDR3 is CASSLEGSYNEQFF. The V gene is TRBV7-6, the J gene TRBJ2-1; no definite D call. The CDR3 is cut off 3 residues early in the read; its end comes from the germline J gene. With 1 base removed from V and 1 base from J, the gap between germline ends came to 5 bases. In germline, CDR1 is SGHVS, CDR2 FNYEAQ. The CDR3 length is 14 residues.

This clone was found many times. The CDR3 extends 3 residues past the end of the read, so its final part is completed from the germline J gene. V and J are TRBV30 and TRBJ2-4; TRBD1 matches at 9 bases. The germline CDR1 and CDR2 sequences are GTSNPN and SVGIG (reference sequence). The CDR3 has 14 residues. With V trimmed by 2 bases and J by 5 bases, 4 bases remained unmatched. CDR3 amino acids: CAWSRGTGQNIQYF. CDR3 bases read: TGTGCCTGGAGTAGGGGGACAGGGCAAAACATT.

This clone was detected many times. The junction departs from the called germline gene at one end, perhaps through a read error. The CDR3 end falls 3 residues outside the read, so it is completed with the germline J gene. The chain uses TRBV4-2 and TRBJ2-5, with 11 bases that match TRBD1. The length of the CDR3 is 15 residues. Germline CDR1 is LGHNA and CDR2 is YNFKEQ. The CDR3 DNA, read in part, is TGCGCCAGCAGCCAAGGACAGGGGGCAGAGGTGACC. Translation gives CASSQGQGAEVT. The complete CDR3 sequence is CASSQGQGAEVTQYF.

This clone was seen more than once but under ten times. From the germline J gene comes the end of the CDR3, since the read stops 3 residues before it. Other DNA sequences in the same sample also yield this CDR3. This chain links TRBV30 with TRBJ1-3; TRBD1 matches 10 bases. The CDR3 length is 11 residues. CDR1 and CDR2 from the germline V gene are GTSNPN and SVGIG (reference sequence). CDR3 bases read: TGTGCCTGGGGGAGGACAGGGGGG. Its protein is CAWGRTGG. The entire CDR3 is CAWGRTGGIYF.

This clone was seen repeatedly, ten times or more. The CDR3 end falls 3 residues outside the read, so it is completed with the germline J gene. The rearrangement links TRBV10-2 to TRBJ1-6; D uncertain. Trimming removed 0 bases at V and 5 bases at J, with 8 bases between. In germline, CDR1 is WSHSY, CDR2 SAAADI. This CDR3 spans 15 amino acids. The CDR3 DNA, read in part, is TGCGCCAGCAGTGAGTCCCGGGGAGATAATTCACCC. Translated: CASSESRGDNSP. From start to end, the CDR3 is CASSESRGDNSPLHF.

This clone was counted ten times or more. The read falls 3 residues short of the CDR3 end, and the missing part is taken from the germline J gene. The rearrangement uses TRBV4-2 and TRBJ1-4; D is undetermined. Trimming removed 3 bases from V and 8 bases from J, with 16 bases in between. This CDR3 is built from 15 residues. Germline CDR1 reads LGHNA; CDR2 reads YNFKEQ. CDR3 bases read: TGTGCCAGCAGCCACCTTAAAGAGGGTCGGGAAAAA. Its protein is CASSHLKEGREK. In full, the CDR3 reads CASSHLKEGREKLFF.

This clone was counted ten times or more. The sequence runs out 3 residues before the end of the CDR3; the remainder is reconstructed from the germline J gene. This sequence joins TRBV7-8 and TRBJ1-5; a weak D match, TRBD1 (5 bases). The CDR3 extends over 14 amino acids. Germline V gene sequence: CDR1 SGHVS, CDR2 FQNEAQ. CDR3 DNA, as far as it was read: TGTGCCAGCAGCTTCCCAACGGAGACAGAACCC. Encoded protein: CASSFPTETEP. The CDR3, in full, reads CASSFPTETEPQHF.

This clone was counted ten times or more. The read ends 3 residues early relative to the CDR3; the germline J gene fills the gap. This chain joins TRBV7-3 and TRBJ2-3; 9 bases are shared with TRBD1. The CDR3 spans 12 residues. From germline, CDR1 is SGHTA and CDR2 FQGTGA. The chain's CDR3 is CASSMDRGTQYF. The DNA read from the CDR3 is TGTGCCAGCAGCATGGACAGGGGAACG.

This clone has at least ten counts. The sequence runs out 3 residues before the end of the CDR3; the remainder is reconstructed from the germline J gene. The V call is TRBV7-2, the J call TRBJ1-1, with a weak D call TRBD1 (6 bases). The CDR3 runs to 11 residues. CDR1 is SGHTA, CDR2 FQGNSA, per germline. The CDR3 protein is CASTTGGQAFF. Incomplete CDR3 DNA: TGTGCCAGCACGACGGGGGGCCAA.

This clone was seen repeatedly, ten times or more. The read ends 3 residues before the CDR3 terminus; that terminus is restored from the germline J gene. The rearrangement uses TRBV7-2 and TRBJ2-2; D is possibly TRBD1 (5 bases). Trimming removed 6 bases at V and 5 bases at J, with 13 bases between. The CDR3 runs 14 residues. Germline CDR1 and CDR2: SGHTA and FQGNSA. CDR3 protein: CASSLRVGTGELFF. CDR3 bases read: TGTGCCAGCAGTCTCAGGGTTGGAACCGGGGAG.

This clone has ten or more counts. The sequenced part of the CDR3 DNA is TGTGCCAGTAGTATCTTAGCGGCCCACTCCTACAATGAG. Encoded protein: CASSILAAHSYNE. The whole CDR3 is CASSILAAHSYNEQFF. The chain joins TRBV19 to TRBJ2-1, with D possibly TRBD2 on 6 matching bases. The read is 3 residues too short to cover the CDR3 end, so that end is filled in from the germline J gene. The V end lost 3 bases, the J end lost 0 bases, and 12 bases lay between the germline ends. From germline, CDR1 is LNHDA and CDR2 SQIVND (reference sequence). This CDR3 is 16 amino acids long. The whole variable domain, filled in from reference TRBV19 and TRBJ2-1, reads DGGITQSPKYLFRKEGQNVTLSCEQNLNHDAMYWYRQDPGQGLRLIYYSQIVNDFQKGDIAEGYSVSREKKESFPLTVTSAQKNPTAFYLCASSILAAHSYNEQFFGPGTRLTVL.

This clone was detected ten times or more. The observed sequence ends 3 residues before the CDR3 terminus, with the missing tail filled in from the germline J gene. The chain links TRBV30 to TRBJ1-5; D is possibly TRBD1 (5 bases). The CDR3 runs 13 residues. The V end was cut by 5 bases, the J end by 6 bases, with 14 bases between. Germline assignment: CDR1 GTSNPN and CDR2 SVGIG (reference sequence). This CDR3 reads CAWAGGFGQPQHF. The covered CDR3 bases are TGTGCCTGGGCCGGGGGGTTCGGTCAGCCC. The full variable domain, rest sourced from reference TRBV30 and TRBJ1-5, is SQTIHQWPATLVQPVGSPLSLECTVEGTSNPNLYWYRQAAGRGLQLLFYSVGIGQISSEVPQNLSASRPQDRQFILSSKKLLLSDSGFYLCAWAGGFGQPQHFGDGTRLSIL.

This clone was picked up many times. Coverage ceases 3 residues before the CDR3 finishes, and the germline J gene fills in the end. V gene TRBV5-4 combines with J gene TRBJ2-7; possibly TRBD1 for D (6 bases). The germline V and J ends were trimmed by 4 bases and 4 bases, with 6 bases remaining between them. Germline assignment: CDR1 SGHNT and CDR2 YYREEE (reference sequence). This CDR3 spans 11 amino acids. The CDR3 DNA, read in part, is TGTGCCAGCAGCCAGGGGTACGAG. It codes for CASSQGYE. The complete CDR3 sequence is CASSQGYEQYF.

This clone has a count of ten or more. Here the CDR3 reads CASSPPTGTGDYGYTF. The DNA read from the CDR3 is TGTGCCAGCTCACCACCAACCGGGACAGGCGATTATGGC. V is TRBV18 and J is TRBJ1-2; 8 nucleotides line up with TRBD1. The read ends 3 residues shy of where the CDR3 ends; the end is completed using the germline J gene. Germline V gene lookup returns CDR1 KGHSH and CDR2 LQKENI. The CDR3 loop spans 16 amino acids. The trim removed 0 bases at V and 5 bases at J, leaving 8 bases unmatched.

This clone was seen ten or more times. The junction departs from germline at one end; a sequencing error may be responsible. The missing CDR3 end, 3 residues past where the read stops, is filled in from the germline J gene. The rearrangement joins TRBV4-2 to TRBJ2-1, with D perhaps matching TRBD2 (5 bases). The CDR3 runs 15 residues. Germline V gene sequence: CDR1 LGHNA, CDR2 YNFKEQ. The CDR3 bases that were read are TGCGCCAGCAGCCAAGGTTCGGGGATTAACAATGAG. Residues: CASSQGSGINNE. The whole CDR3 sequence reads CASSQGSGINNEQFF.

This clone has a count of ten or more. The CDR3 end falls 3 residues outside the read, so it is completed with the germline J gene. This chain joins TRBV7-9 and TRBJ2-3; possibly TRBD2 for D (7 bases). This CDR3 has 14 residues. Trimming shortened V by 6 bases and J by 3 bases, and 13 bases separated the two germline ends. Germline lookup yields CDR1 SEHNR and CDR2 FQNEAQ (reference sequence). The CDR3 loop reads CASRGGASTDTQYF. The DNA read from the CDR3 is TGTGCCAGCAGGGGGGGGGCTTCTACAGATACG.

This clone has a count of ten or more. Coverage ceases 3 residues before the CDR3 finishes, and the germline J gene fills in the end. The rearrangement uses TRBV5-1 and TRBJ2-2, with a tentative D call TRBD1 (6 bases). Between the trimmed V and J ends, which lost 5 bases and 5 bases, there was a span of 19 bases. CDR1 is SGHRS, CDR2 YFSETQ, per germline. The CDR3 loop spans 16 amino acids. The CDR3: CASSRTGSIRTGELFF. The DNA read from the CDR3 is TGCGCCAGCAGTCGTACAGGGAGTATACGTACCGGGGAG.

In this sample, this clone turned up many times. Read data end 3 residues before the CDR3 end; the end is taken from the germline J gene. The genes are TRBV5-8 and TRBJ2-3; 11 nucleotides align to TRBD2. This CDR3 has 15 residues. The germline gives CDR1 SGHTS, CDR2 YDEGEE. V lost 2 bases, J lost 3 bases, and 2 bases stayed unmatched. The CDR3 bases that were read are TGTGCCAGCAGCTTACTAGCGGGAGTGACAGATACG. Its translation is CASSLLAGVTDT. The whole CDR3 sequence reads CASSLLAGVTDTQYF.

This clone was observed at least ten times. The read stops 3 residues short of the end of the CDR3; the missing end is completed from the germline J gene. The rearrangement links TRBV29-1 to TRBJ2-7; D is unresolved. The CDR3 is 12 amino acids. Germline values: CDR1 SQVTM, CDR2 ANQGSEA. The ends were cut back, 4 bases at V and 1 base at J, with 8 bases in the middle. The CDR3 region is CSVVGGSYEQYF. The sequenced part of the CDR3 DNA is TGCAGCGTTGTTGGCGGTTCCTACGAG.